These 24 T cell receptor beta chains share one sample of origin, sequenced in a study of T-cell memory formation after mild COVID-19 (dated by TCRdb to the early 2020s). Library generation was performed with 5' RACE. This sample was sequenced with an Illumina NovaSeq 6000. TCRdb reanalyzed the raw reads on its own, using fastp at Q25 for trimming and MiXCR for clone calling, and kept in-frame beta chains. Entries that share a CDR3 protein sequence are merged under the most common genes and DNA. The sample includes 92,000 or so distinct CDR3 sequences, with approximately 15% observed a single time. The leading ten clones occupy approximately 40% of the sample. Material: PBMCs or a T cell subset sorted from them (not recorded which). Receptors were obtained from a man aged 18-30 years who had mild COVID-19 (a few samples of this study predate the infection). The sample titles of this study are shuffled in the database, so cell type and time point are left out; the donor was told from shared clones.

This clonotype has a handful of counts. The chain uses TRBV27 and TRBJ2-7; TRBD1 aligns across 10 bases. The CDR3 has 15 residues. Losses at the gene ends were 5 bases for V and 5 bases for J; bases not matched to a gene: 9. Germline CDR1 and CDR2: MNHEY and SMNVEV (reference sequence). The CDR3 DNA sequence: TGTGCCAGCAGTCCACCGGGACAGGGGTTCCACGAGCAGTACTTC. As protein: CASSPPGQGFHEQYF.

The chain is built from TRBV7-9 and TRBJ1-2; D is undetermined. CDR3 length: 16 amino acids. CDR1 and CDR2 from the germline V gene are SEHNR and FQNEAQ (reference sequence). Trimming shortened V by 3 bases and J by 4 bases, and 18 bases separated the two germline ends. CDR3 residues: CASSFSGVITAYGYTF. DNA for the CDR3: TGTGCCAGCAGCTTCTCGGGAGTCATTACGGCCTATGGCTACACCTTC.

The table lists this clonotype with a count of one. This sequence joins TRBV7-2 and TRBJ1-2; 9 bases agree with TRBD1. The CDR3 covers 16 residues. V shed 0 bases, J shed 5 bases, and the junction held 7 bases outside the gene matches. Looked up from germline, CDR1 is SGHTA and CDR2 is FQGNSA. CDR3 amino acids: CASSLAPGQGFYGYTF. CDR3 coding DNA: TGTGCCAGCAGCTTAGCTCCGGGACAGGGTTTTTATGGCTACACCTTC.

Only a few counts were recorded for this clonotype. The genes are TRBV5-1 and TRBJ2-7; TRBD1 aligns across 8 bases. This CDR3 spans 13 amino acids. After removal of 2 bases from V and 6 bases from J, the junction contained 4 bases not matched to a gene. Per the germline V gene, CDR1 is SGHRS and CDR2 is YFSETQ. The CDR3 DNA reads TGCGCCAGCAGCTTTGGACAGGGCAGCGAGCAGTACTTC. Its translation is CASSFGQGSEQYF.

In its sample, this clonotype was seen a few times. DNA of the CDR3: TGTGCCAGCAGCGGGGCCTTCAGGCTTAGCAATCAGCCCCAGCATTTT. It codes for CASSGAFRLSNQPQHF. V usage is TRBV6-2 or TRBV6-3 and J usage is TRBJ1-5; D may be TRBD1 (5 bases). The V and J ends lost 6 bases and 0 bases respectively, with 15 bases between them. Germline values: CDR1 MNHEY, CDR2 SVGEGT. The CDR3 sequence is 16 residues long.

The chain has TRBV15 and TRBJ1-2; 7 bases are a match to TRBD1. Germline V gene lookup returns CDR1 LNHNV and CDR2 YYDKDF (reference sequence). V shed 4 bases, J shed 8 bases, and the junction held 13 bases outside the gene matches. The CDR3 is 15 amino acids. The CDR3 spells CATSTWDSPRAGYTF. DNA of the CDR3: TGTGCCACCAGCACCTGGGACAGCCCCAGGGCGGGCTACACCTTC.

This clonotype was detected ten times or more. The chain is built from TRBV6-4 and TRBJ2-1, with D tentatively TRBD1 or TRBD2 (6 bases each). Germline CDR1 is MRHNA and CDR2 is SNTAGT. V lost 0 bases, J lost 0 bases, and 12 bases lay in between. This CDR3 region has 17 residues. CDR3 sequence reads: CASSDSHEGGSYNEQFF. In DNA, the CDR3 is TGTGCCAGCAGTGACTCGCACGAGGGGGGCTCCTACAATGAGCAGTTCTTC.

This clonotype was found a few times. The CDR3 region is CSARVWHKSGANVLTF. DNA of the CDR3: TGCAGTGCTAGAGTATGGCATAAGTCTGGGGCCAACGTCCTGACTTTC. The chain joins TRBV20-1 to TRBJ2-6; D not resolved. Germline V gene sequence: CDR1 DFQATT, CDR2 SNEGSKA (reference sequence). The V gene lost 1 base and the J gene lost 1 base, with 11 bases spanning the gap. CDR3 length: 16 residues.

This clonotype has only a few counts. The rearrangement joins TRBV7-9 to TRBJ2-7; weak D call: TRBD2 (5 bases). The CDR3 is made up of 12 amino acids. The germline CDR1 and CDR2 sequences are SEHNR and FQNEAQ (reference sequence). The ends were cut back, 4 bases at V and 4 bases at J, with 8 bases in the middle. CDR3 in DNA: TGTGCCAGCAGCTCCCCGGGGTACGAGCAGTACGTC. Its translation: CASSSPGYEQYV.

J is TRBJ1-6 and V is TRBV4-1; TRBD1 is a possible D gene (5 bases). The CDR3 loop spans 18 amino acids. Per the germline V gene, CDR1 is MGHRA and CDR2 is YSYEKL. V lost 3 bases to trimming and J lost 0 bases, with 15 bases between them. Here the CDR3 reads CASSHYVGASSYNSPLHF. The CDR3 DNA follows: TGCGCCAGCAGCCACTACGTCGGGGCGAGCTCCTATAATTCACCCCTCCACTTT.

The rearrangement joins TRBV2 to TRBJ2-5; D may correspond to TRBD1 or TRBD2 (5 bases each). The CDR3 contains 15 residues. Germline V lookup: CDR1 SNHLY, CDR2 FYNNEI. V lost 6 bases to trimming and J lost 2 bases, with 16 bases between them. The CDR3 loop reads CASRGFTWGQETQYF. Here the CDR3 DNA reads TGTGCCAGCAGGGGTTTTACGTGGGGGCAAGAGACCCAGTACTTC.

This clonotype was seen a single time. The chain employs TRBV11-2 and TRBJ2-1; 7 bases fit TRBD2. The CDR3 length is 15 residues. J gave up 4 bases and V 7 bases, and 10 bases lay outside the gene matches. Germline loops: CDR1 SGHAT, CDR2 FQNNGV. The CDR3 coding sequence is TGTGCCAGCAACTTCGGGACTAACCCTTACAATGAGCAGTTCTTC. This codes for CASNFGTNPYNEQFF.

The V call is TRBV4-3, the J call TRBJ2-3, with 11 bases that match TRBD2. The CDR3 is 14 amino acids. Looked up from germline, CDR1 is LGHNA and CDR2 is YSLEER. With V trimmed by 6 bases and J by 4 bases, 3 bases remained unmatched. The CDR3 region is CASSIAGGPDTQYF. The DNA for the CDR3 is TGCGCCAGCAGTATAGCGGGGGGGCCAGATACGCAGTATTTT.

This clonotype has a handful of counts. The chain recombines TRBV6-2 or TRBV6-3 with TRBJ1-1; no firm D call. This CDR3 is 16 amino acids long. Trimming shortened V by 0 bases and J by 7 bases, and 18 bases separated the two germline ends. Per germline, CDR1 MNHEY and CDR2 SVGEGT. DNA of the CDR3: TGTGCCAGCAGTTACTCGAGAGAGGCAGGCCATCGTGAAGCTTTCTTT. Its protein is CASSYSREAGHREAFF.

The gene calls are TRBV4-2 and TRBJ1-2; 7 bases map to TRBD1. V lost 1 base and J lost 3; bases outside the gene matches: 11. Germline values: CDR1 LGHNA, CDR2 YNFKEQ. CDR3 length equals 17 residues. The CDR3 sequence: CASSQGRFSDRDYGYTF. Written as DNA, the CDR3 is TGTGCCAGCAGCCAAGGACGTTTTTCCGACAGGGACTATGGCTACACCTTC.

The table lists this clonotype with many counts. The chain couples TRBV7-6 to TRBJ2-5; D not certain. Trimming took 2 bases from V and 2 from J, leaving 6 bases between them. Germline CDR1 and CDR2: SGHVS and FNYEAQ. The CDR3 is made up of 13 amino acids. CDR3 nucleotides: TGTGCCAGCAGCTTATGGCTTCAAGAGACCCAGTACTTC. This codes for CASSLWLQETQYF.

This chain uses TRBV4-1 with TRBJ2-5, with D possibly matching TRBD1 (6 bases). Germline values: CDR1 MGHRA, CDR2 YSYEKL. The CDR3 is 15 residues long. V lost 3 bases to trimming and J lost 5 bases, with 16 bases between them. DNA of the CDR3: TGCGCCAGCAGCCACCTTACAGGGCCCTCGGAGACCCAGTACTTC. It translates to CASSHLTGPSETQYF.

The chain joins TRBV20-1 to TRBJ1-2; 7 bases line up with TRBD1. V was pared by 6 bases and J by 2 bases, with 9 bases of the junction left unmatched. Germline loops: CDR1 DFQATT, CDR2 SNEGSKA (reference sequence). The CDR3 sequence is 14 residues long. The CDR3 DNA follows: TGCAGTGCCCCACAGGGGTCCGGAAACTATGGCTACACCTTC. Residues: CSAPQGSGNYGYTF.

This clonotype was picked up a small number of times. The V and J genes are TRBV12-3 or TRBV12-4 and TRBJ1-1, with TRBD1 identical over 10 bases. J gave up 3 bases and V 5 bases, and 6 bases lay outside the gene matches. The CDR3 contains 15 residues. The CDR3 DNA follows: TGTGCCAGCAGTCCAAGGGACAGGGGCCACACTGAAGCTTTCTTT. Translating gives CASSPRDRGHTEAFF.

This clonotype was recorded at least ten times. The chain links TRBV7-9 to TRBJ2-7; D remains unclear. The germline CDR1 and CDR2 sequences are SEHNR and FQNEAQ (reference sequence). The CDR3 has 16 amino acids. V lost 0 bases to trimming and J lost 0 bases, with 12 bases between them. CDR3 amino acids: CASSLAFKAASYEQYF. The CDR3 DNA is TGTGCCAGCAGCTTAGCGTTCAAGGCAGCCTCCTACGAGCAGTACTTC.

The CDR3 loop reads CASSRGGSQETQYF. The CDR3 DNA follows: TGCGCCAGCAGCCGAGGGGGTTCCCAAGAGACCCAGTACTTC. The rearrangement joins TRBV4-1 to TRBJ2-5; tentatively, D is TRBD1 (6 bases). Germline lookup yields CDR1 MGHRA and CDR2 YSYEKL. The CDR3 has 14 residues. The germline V and J ends were trimmed by 4 bases and 1 base, with 10 bases remaining between them.

The rearrangement joins TRBV4-1 to TRBJ2-5; D is perhaps TRBD2 (5 bases). The CDR3 runs 17 residues. V was cut by 0 bases and J by 1 base, with 15 bases left in between. Germline V gene sequence: CDR1 MGHRA, CDR2 YSYEKL. The CDR3 DNA reads TGCGCCAGCAGCCAAGATTTGCTAGCCCTATTCCAAGAGACCCAGTACTTC. As protein: CASSQDLLALFQETQYF.

V is TRBV19 and J is TRBJ1-5; a possible D gene is TRBD1 (5 bases). This CDR3 is built from 13 residues. Per germline, CDR1 LNHDA and CDR2 SQIVND (reference sequence). The ends were cut back, 7 bases at V and 7 bases at J, with 14 bases in the middle. The DNA for the CDR3 is TGTGCCAGTAAGGACACGTTGGGGCAGCCCCAGCATTTT. Its protein is CASKDTLGQPQHF.

This clonotype was seen repeatedly, ten times or more. The chain uses TRBV6-2 or TRBV6-3 and TRBJ2-7, with D perhaps TRBD1 (6 bases). This CDR3 has 14 amino acids. Trimming removed 8 bases at V and 3 bases at J, with 17 bases between. Germline V gene lookup returns CDR1 MNHEY and CDR2 SVGEGT. CDR3 sequence (DNA): TGTGCCAGCTCCCGGACAGTAGAATTCTACGAGCAGTACGTC. It is translated as CASSRTVEFYEQYV.